The present entry profiles one T cell receptor (beta chain) with its context. As yet, its antigen is unknown. The data stem from a study of vaccination effects on CD4 cells after COVID-19. Study background: Sampling occurred a median 72 days post second dose, range 14 to 241. General study points: Marked contraction was observed in infection-induced and vaccine-induced clones late after vaccination.

Profiling relied on immunoSEQ multiplex PCR, and the TCRdb table lists in-frame clones only, not all of them. The table lists fewer than 85,000 clones, around 74% of them singletons. Between days 9 and 10 of culture, CD4+ T cells were separated out. Each participant received a vaccine that was either BNT162b2 or mRNA-1273, given as two doses. CDR3 length: 14 residues. Trimming left V 5 bases short and J 4 bases short, with 11 bases between. Germline lookup yields CDR1 KGHSH and CDR2 LQKENI. The chain employs TRBV18 and TRBJ2-2; possible D gene TRBD1, 6 bases. The sequences come from CD4+ T cells from PBMCs cultured without peptide, collected after COVID-19 vaccination. The origin of this receptor is a human donor who received a COVID-19 vaccine. The CDR3 nucleotides read TGTGCCAGCTCAGCCGGGACATCCACCGGGGAGCTGTTTTTT. This gives the protein CASSAGTSTGELFF.